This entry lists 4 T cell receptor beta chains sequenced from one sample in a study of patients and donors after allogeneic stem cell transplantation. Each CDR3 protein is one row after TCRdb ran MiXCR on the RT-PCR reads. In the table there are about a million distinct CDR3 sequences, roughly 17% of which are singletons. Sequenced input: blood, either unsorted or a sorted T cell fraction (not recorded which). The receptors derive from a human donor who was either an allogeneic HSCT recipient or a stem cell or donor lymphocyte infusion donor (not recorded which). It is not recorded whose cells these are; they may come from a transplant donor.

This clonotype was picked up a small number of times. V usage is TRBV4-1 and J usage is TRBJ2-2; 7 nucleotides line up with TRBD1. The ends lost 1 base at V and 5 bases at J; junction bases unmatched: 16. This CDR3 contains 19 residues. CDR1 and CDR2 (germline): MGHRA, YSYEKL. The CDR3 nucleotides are TGCGCCAGCAGCCAAGTTCCCGGAGTAGGGGACAGATATACCGGGGAGCTGTTTTTT. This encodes CASSQVPGVGDRYTGELFF.

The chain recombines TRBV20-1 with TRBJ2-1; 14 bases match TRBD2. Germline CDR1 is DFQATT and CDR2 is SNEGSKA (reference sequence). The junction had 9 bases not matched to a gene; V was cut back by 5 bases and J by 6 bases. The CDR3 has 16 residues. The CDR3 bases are TGCAGTGCTCCCGGACTAGCGGGGGGCCGGGGCAATGAGCAGTTCTTC. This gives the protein CSAPGLAGGRGNEQFF.

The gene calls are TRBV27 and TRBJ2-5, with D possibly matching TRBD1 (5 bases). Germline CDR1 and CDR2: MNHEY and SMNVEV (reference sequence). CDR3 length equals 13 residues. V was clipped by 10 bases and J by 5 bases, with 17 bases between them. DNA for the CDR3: TGTGCCACCCGCCCCCCAGGGCTTGAGACCCAGTACTTC. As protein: CATRPPGLETQYF.

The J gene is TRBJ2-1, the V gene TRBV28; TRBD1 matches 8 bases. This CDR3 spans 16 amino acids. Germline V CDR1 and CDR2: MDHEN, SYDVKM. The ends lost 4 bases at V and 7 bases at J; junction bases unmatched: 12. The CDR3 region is CASSSPSGGAGNEQFF. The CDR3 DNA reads TGTGCCAGCAGTTCACCTTCAGGGGGCGCGGGAAATGAGCAGTTCTTC. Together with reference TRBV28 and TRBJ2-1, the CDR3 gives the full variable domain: DVKVTQSSRYLVKRTGEKVFLECVQDMDHENMFWYRQDPGLGLRLIYFSYDVKMKEKGDIPEGYSVSREKKERFSLILESASTNQTSMYLCASSSPSGGAGNEQFFGPGTRLTVL.